This T cell receptor beta chain was captured by sequencing in a study of CD8+ T cells in alopecia areata. Study at large: Spontaneous alopecia affected the approximately 6-12-month-old C3H/HeJ graft donors, whose skin was transplanted to roughly 6-11-week-old female C3H/HeJ mice.

Cell sorting was performed on pooled cutaneous lymph node cells with CD4, CD8alpha, NKG2D, NKG2ACE and other markers. Study outcomes and limitations: Sharing of TCR sequences between patients (possibly for HLA-related reasons) was less clear than in mice. Lesional scalp, especially alopecia totalis/universalis, showed higher clonality than normal scalp. Scalp sample data also include resident alphabeta T cells from normal skin.

A note on this clone: Its antigen is undetermined. The genes and germline here are from mouse. Other DNA sequences from this sample encode an identical CDR3 as well.

Reverse transcribed after extraction, RNA yielded cDNA as the sequencing template. Generated by immunoSEQ multiplex PCR, the TCRdb table keeps only in-frame clones and is missing some. The sample contains 250,000 or so clones, none of them singletons. The sequenced material came from CD4+ T cells sorted from a lymph node. This sequence was found in a C3H/HeJ mouse with alopecia areata. The strain bears MHC haplotype H2-k.

Partial CDR3 DNA: TGTGCCAGCAGGACTGGGGGAAGCTCCTAT. Amino acid sequence: CASRTGGSSY. The entire CDR3 sequence reads CASRTGGSSYEQYF. V and J are TRBV14 and TRBJ2-7; TRBD2 matches 9 bases. The observed sequence ends 4 residues before the CDR3 terminus, with the missing tail filled in from the germline J gene. Trimming removed 5 bases from V and 0 bases from J; junction bases left unmatched: 3. The CDR3 sequence is 14 residues long. Germline V gene sequence: CDR1 SGHDT, CDR2 FRDEAV.